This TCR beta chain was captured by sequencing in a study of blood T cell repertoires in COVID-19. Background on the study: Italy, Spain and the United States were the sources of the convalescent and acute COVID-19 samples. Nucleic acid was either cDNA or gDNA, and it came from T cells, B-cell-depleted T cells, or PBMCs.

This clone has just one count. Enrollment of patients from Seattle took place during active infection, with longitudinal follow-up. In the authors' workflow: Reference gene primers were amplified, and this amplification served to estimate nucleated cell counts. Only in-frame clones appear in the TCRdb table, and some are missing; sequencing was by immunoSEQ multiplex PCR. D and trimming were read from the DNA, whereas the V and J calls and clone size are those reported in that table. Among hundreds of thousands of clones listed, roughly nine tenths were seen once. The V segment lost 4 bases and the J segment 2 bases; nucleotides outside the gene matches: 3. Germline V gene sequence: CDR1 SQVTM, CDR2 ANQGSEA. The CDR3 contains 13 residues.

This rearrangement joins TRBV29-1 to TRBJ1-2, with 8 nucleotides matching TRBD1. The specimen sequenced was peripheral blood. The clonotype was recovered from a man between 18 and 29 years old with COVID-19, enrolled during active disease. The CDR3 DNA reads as TGCAGCGTTGGGACAGGGTCCAACTATGGCTACACCTTC. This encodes CSVGTGSNYGYTF.